These 14 T cell receptor beta chains were sequenced from one sample in a study of T-cell reconstitution after alpha-beta-depleted transplantation in children. Using unique molecular identifiers, the investigators prepared the TCRbeta library. TCRdb re-called the PCR reads with MiXCR, one entry per CDR3 protein. The sample contains hundreds of thousands of distinct CDR3 sequences, approximately 10% of which appear only once. The sequences come from peripheral blood, collected 180 days after TCRalphabeta/CD19-depleted stem cell transplant. The receptors originated from a male patient between 2 and 10 years old who had a stem cell transplant for chronic granulomatous disease, so the T cells may come from the graft donor.

This clonotype was seen at least ten times. The rearrangement uses TRBV20-1 and TRBJ2-7, with D possibly TRBD1 on 5 matching bases. V lost 5 bases and J 1 base, leaving 21 bases between the germline ends. This CDR3 region has 16 residues. CDR1 is DFQATT and CDR2 is SNEGSKA in the germline V gene (reference sequence). The CDR3 region is CSAAAGFVARSYEQYF. CDR3 in DNA: TGCAGTGCTGCTGCAGGGTTTGTCGCTCGTTCCTACGAGCAGTACTTC.

This clonotype was seen at least ten times. V gene TRBV12-3 or TRBV12-4 combines with J gene TRBJ2-1; no clear D gene. The CDR3 has 16 amino acids. V lost 4 bases and J lost 2, with 15 bases in between. DNA of the CDR3: TGTGCCAGCAGTTCACATGGGAAGGAGACCTACAATGAGCAGTTCTTC. As protein: CASSSHGKETYNEQFF.

This clonotype was seen a handful of times. A junction end diverges from the germline sequence, so it may reflect a read error. V and J are TRBV30 and TRBJ2-1; D unclear. Germline values: CDR1 GTSNPN, CDR2 SVGIG (reference sequence). The CDR3 consists of 13 residues. The CDR3 region is CAWSPSGYHEQFF. The CDR3 region has the DNA TGTGCCTGGAGCCCCTCGGGCTACCATGAGCAGTTCTTC.

This clonotype has more than one count but fewer than ten. V usage is TRBV14 and J usage is TRBJ1-2, with 9 bases matching TRBD1. The CDR3 has 15 amino acids. Germline loops: CDR1 SGHDN, CDR2 FVKESK. V lost 1 base to trimming and J lost 3 bases; unmatched junction nucleotides: 3. The CDR3 region is CASSQAGQGYYGYTF. The CDR3 DNA reads TGTGCCAGCAGCCAAGCCGGACAGGGGTACTATGGCTACACCTTC.

A note on this clonotype: A much more abundant neighbour one base away suggests this may be a read error. Because it lacks the conserved phenylalanine or tryptophan at the end, this CDR3 is likely a read error. The V and J genes are TRBV7-6 and TRBJ2-7, with 9 nucleotides matching TRBD1. The germline V gene has CDR1 SGHVS and CDR2 FNYEAQ. The CDR3 totals 15 residues. V lost 3 bases to trimming and J lost 1 base; unmatched junction nucleotides: 4. The CDR3 region is CASSLAGQGSYEQYL. CDR3 nucleotides: TGTGCCAGCAGCTTGGCAGGACAGGGGTCCTACGAGCAGTACCTC.

At least ten counts were recorded for this clonotype. This rearrangement joins TRBV20-1 to TRBJ2-1, with D possibly TRBD2 on 6 matching bases. The CDR3 consists of 15 residues. Per germline, CDR1 DFQATT and CDR2 SNEGSKA (reference sequence). Trimming shortened V by 1 base and J by 0 bases, and 10 bases separated the two germline ends. CDR3: CSARGGVSSYNEQFF. The CDR3 DNA follows: TGCAGTGCTAGAGGGGGGGTAAGCTCCTACAATGAGCAGTTCTTC.

This clonotype was picked up many times. The gene calls are TRBV12-3 or TRBV12-4 and TRBJ2-5, with 14 nucleotides matching TRBD2. V lost 6 bases to trimming and J lost 5 bases; unmatched junction nucleotides: 5. CDR3 length: 15 amino acids. DNA for the CDR3: TGTGCCAGCAGCCGACTAGCGGGAGGGCACGAGACCCAGTACTTC. Translated: CASSRLAGGHETQYF.

The table lists this clonotype with many counts. The V call is TRBV7-3, the J call TRBJ2-3; 7 bases agree with TRBD2. This CDR3 has 15 amino acids. V trimming: 4 bases; J trimming: 2 bases; junction bases outside the gene matches: 6. Per germline, CDR1 SGHTA and CDR2 FQGTGA. The CDR3 is CASSYSGTATDTQYF. DNA of the CDR3: TGTGCCAGCAGCTACAGCGGGACCGCCACAGATACGCAGTATTTT.

This clonotype was counted at least ten times. The V and J genes are TRBV7-9 and TRBJ2-2, with D perhaps TRBD1 (6 bases). Germline CDR1 is SEHNR and CDR2 is FQNEAQ (reference sequence). CDR3 length equals 16 residues. V was cut by 2 bases and J by 2 bases, with 12 bases left in between. The CDR3 region is CASSLQGNVNTGELFF. The CDR3 DNA sequence: TGTGCCAGCAGCTTACAGGGGAATGTAAACACCGGGGAGCTGTTTTTT.

Worth noting for this clonotype: This may arise from a read error, as a much more abundant clone is one base away. The rearrangement joins TRBV5-4 to TRBJ1-1; 7 bases are shared with TRBD1. Germline assignment: CDR1 SGHNT and CDR2 YYREEE (reference sequence). The trim removed 0 bases at V and 0 bases at J, leaving 14 bases unmatched. The CDR3 is 19 amino acids. Here the CDR3 reads CASSLGLEQGLRMNTEAFF. Written as DNA, the CDR3 is TGTGCCAGCAGCTTGGGTTTAGAACAGGGGTTACGAATGAACACTGAAGCTTTCTTT.

This clonotype was found many times. The V gene is TRBV7-2, the J gene TRBJ2-1; 9 positions agree with TRBD2. The CDR3 runs to 15 residues. The V gene's germline CDR1 is SGHTA and CDR2 FQGNSA. After removal of 1 base from V and 9 bases from J, the junction contained 7 bases not matched to a gene. CDR3 DNA: TGTGCCAGCAGCTTAGGGGGCGGGAGGGCCGGTGAGCAGTTCTTC. Translated, it gives CASSLGGGRAGEQFF.

This clonotype was seen at least ten times. The chain carries TRBV12-3 or TRBV12-4 and TRBJ2-1; D is undetermined. The CDR3 extends over 15 amino acids. With 7 bases removed from V and 2 bases from J, the gap between germline ends came to 15 bases. The CDR3 protein is CASTPTGGTYNEQFF. The CDR3 DNA reads TGTGCCAGCACCCCGACTGGCGGAACCTACAATGAGCAGTTCTTC.

Many counts were recorded for this clonotype. CDR3 sequence (DNA): TGTGCCAGCAGCTTAATGGCGGGATACTACAATGAGCAGTTCTTC. It specifies CASSLMAGYYNEQFF. The V call is TRBV7-3, the J call TRBJ2-1; perhaps TRBD2 as D (6 bases). CDR1 SGHTA and CDR2 FQGTGA come from the germline V gene. Trimming stripped 1 base from V and 3 bases from J, with 10 bases between. The CDR3 consists of 15 residues.

This clonotype was seen at least ten times. The CDR3 loop reads CASSYRVSYNEKLFF. CDR3 coding DNA: TGTGCCAGCAGTTACAGGGTCAGCTATAATGAAAAACTGTTTTTT. This chain joins TRBV6-5 and TRBJ1-4; D remains ambiguous. The CDR3 is made up of 15 amino acids. Germline-derived CDR1 and CDR2 are MNHEY and SVGAGI. The V end lost 2 bases, the J end lost 4 bases, and 11 bases lay between the germline ends.